These 14 T cell receptor beta chains were all obtained from the same sample, sequenced in a study of T cell changes during pregnancy in multiple sclerosis. Sequencing used immunoSEQ multiplex PCR; TCRdb keeps in-frame clones, though not all of them. The table lists roughly 30,000 clones, about 91% of them singletons. Here the sequenced sample was CD8+ T cells from peripheral blood mononuclear cells, taken in the second trimester of pregnancy. The receptors originated from a female donor with multiple sclerosis, enrolled in a pregnancy study.

DNA for the CDR3: TGTGCCAGCAGTTTGAGTAGCGGGAGAGGGGATGAGCAGTTCTTC. Translated: CASSLSSGRGDEQFF. The chain employs TRBV27 and TRBJ2-1, with TRBD2 matching 9 bases. This CDR3 is 15 amino acids long. Trimming cost V 3 bases and J 8 bases; bases outside gene matches: 8. The V gene's germline CDR1 is MNHEY and CDR2 SMNVEV (reference sequence).

This clone appeared a single time. The V gene is TRBV5-6, the J gene TRBJ1-5, with D hard to call. Per the germline V gene, CDR1 is SGHDT and CDR2 is YYEEEE. Trimming took off 0 bases at V and 2 bases at J, with 9 bases between the two ends. The length of the CDR3 is 15 residues. The CDR3 spells CASSLGAYGNQPQHF. CDR3 in DNA: TGTGCCAGCAGCTTGGGGGCCTACGGCAATCAGCCCCAGCATTTT.

This chain connects TRBV9 to TRBJ1-2; TRBD1 aligns across 9 bases. Germline lookup yields CDR1 SGDLS and CDR2 YYNGEE. J was trimmed by 5 bases and V by 3 bases; bases with no gene match: 11. This CDR3 has 16 amino acids. CDR3 bases: TGTGCCAGCAGCGGAGGAGGGGACAGGGTTGGGTATGGCTACACCTTC. This encodes CASSGGGDRVGYGYTF.

This clone was observed many times. The chain recombines TRBV10-1 with TRBJ2-3; 8 nucleotides align to TRBD2. Germline loops: CDR1 WNHNN, CDR2 SYGVQD (reference sequence). V was clipped by 6 bases and J by 4 bases; unmatched bases: 12. CDR3 length: 16 residues. The CDR3 protein is CASRSLGLAPADTQYF. CDR3 in DNA: TGCGCCAGCAGGAGCCTAGGACTAGCTCCCGCAGATACGCAGTATTTT.

Points on this clone: At the DNA level, this CDR3 is encoded by other sequences in the same sample as well. This rearrangement joins TRBV29-1 to TRBJ2-1; 7 bases line up with TRBD1. Germline V CDR1 and CDR2: SQVTM, ANQGSEA. This CDR3 has 13 residues. V lost 5 bases, J lost 0 bases, and 1 base stayed unmatched. CDR3 residues: CSVSGGSYNEQFF. In nucleotides, the CDR3 is TGCAGCGTTTCAGGGGGCTCCTACAATGAGCAGTTCTTC.

The chain has TRBV27 and TRBJ2-1; the match to TRBD2 covers 10 bases. The V gene's germline CDR1 is MNHEY and CDR2 SMNVEV (reference sequence). With V trimmed by 2 bases and J by 12 bases, 13 bases remained unmatched. The CDR3 loop spans 16 amino acids. The CDR3 DNA reads as TGTGCCAGCAGTTTAGGGCTAGCGGGGGAGTGGGGGGTGCAGTTCTTC. The encoded protein is CASSLGLAGEWGVQFF.

This clone was detected only once. V gene TRBV6-5 combines with J gene TRBJ1-2, with D possibly being TRBD1 (5 bases). The V gene's germline CDR1 is MNHEY and CDR2 SVGAGI. V was trimmed by 0 bases and J by 5 bases, leaving 13 bases between them. The CDR3 spans 15 residues. In nucleotides, the CDR3 is TGTGCCAGCAGTTACTCGCTGGGGGGATTTTATGGCTACACCTTC. It encodes CASSYSLGGFYGYTF.

The chain carries TRBV19 and TRBJ2-1; 9 bases align to TRBD1. The CDR3 spans 14 residues. Germline V gene data show CDR1 as LNHDA and CDR2 as SQIVND (reference sequence). V shed 8 bases and J 4 bases; nucleotides not matched to a gene: 6. CDR3 protein: CASQDRGYYNEQFF. The CDR3 coding sequence is TGTGCCAGTCAGGACAGGGGCTATTACAATGAGCAGTTCTTC.

This chain links TRBV7-6 with TRBJ2-7, with TRBD1 identical over 7 bases. Germline assignment: CDR1 SGHVS and CDR2 FNYEAQ. The CDR3 is made up of 15 amino acids. With V trimmed by 1 base and J by 3 bases, 6 bases remained unmatched. The chain's CDR3 is CASSLERQGGYEQYF. CDR3 nucleotides: TGTGCCAGCAGCTTAGAGAGACAGGGTGGCTACGAGCAGTACTTC.

This clone was counted a single time. This chain joins TRBV5-1 and TRBJ2-3, with 10 positions matching TRBD2. J was trimmed by 1 base and V by 5 bases; bases with no gene match: 4. The CDR3 sequence is 15 residues long. CDR1 is SGHRS and CDR2 is YFSETQ in the germline V gene. The CDR3 reads CASSQGTSGTDTQYF. The CDR3 DNA is TGCGCCAGCAGTCAAGGGACTAGCGGCACAGATACGCAGTATTTT.

The chain employs TRBV7-9 and TRBJ2-3; TRBD2 agrees at 8 bases. The CDR3 consists of 15 residues. The J segment lost 5 bases and the V segment lost 2 bases, leaving 6 bases of the junction unmatched. From germline, CDR1 is SEHNR and CDR2 FQNEAQ (reference sequence). The DNA for the CDR3 is TGTGCCAGCAGCTTACCGGGACTAGTGGGAGATACGCAGTATTTT. Translated, it gives CASSLPGLVGDTQYF. Variable domain in full (rest from reference TRBV7-9 and TRBJ2-3): DTGVSQNPRHKITKRGQNVTFRCDPISEHNRLYWYRQTLGQGPEFLTYFQNEAQLEKSRLLSDRFSAERPKGSFSTLEIQRTEQGDSAMYLCASSLPGLVGDTQYFGPGTRLTVL.

The chain is built from TRBV6-5 and TRBJ1-1; TRBD1 agrees at 7 bases. The CDR3 sequence is 15 residues long. With V trimmed by 3 bases and J by 1 base, 5 bases remained unmatched. Germline V lookup: CDR1 MNHEY, CDR2 SVGAGI. CDR3 residues: CASSYRQGGNTEAFF. The CDR3 region has the DNA TGTGCCAGCAGTTATCGACAGGGCGGGAACACTGAAGCTTTCTTT.

The J gene is TRBJ2-1, the V gene TRBV30; weak D call: TRBD1 (5 bases). V was cut by 0 bases and J by 7 bases, with 19 bases left in between. Germline V gives CDR1 GTSNPN, CDR2 SVGIG (reference sequence). The length of the CDR3 is 16 residues. The CDR3 DNA reads as TGTGCCTGGAGTGTATCCCCTCGCCAGTCAGGGAATGAGCAGTTCTTC. It encodes CAWSVSPRQSGNEQFF.

This sequence joins TRBV9 and TRBJ2-2, with a tentative D call TRBD2 (6 bases). This CDR3 comprises 17 residues. Germline V gives CDR1 SGDLS, CDR2 YYNGEE. V lost 0 bases and J 2 bases, leaving 14 bases between the germline ends. The CDR3 here is CASSVDRGGFNTGELFF. In DNA form, the CDR3 reads TGTGCCAGCAGCGTAGACCGTGGGGGGTTTAACACCGGGGAGCTGTTTTTT.